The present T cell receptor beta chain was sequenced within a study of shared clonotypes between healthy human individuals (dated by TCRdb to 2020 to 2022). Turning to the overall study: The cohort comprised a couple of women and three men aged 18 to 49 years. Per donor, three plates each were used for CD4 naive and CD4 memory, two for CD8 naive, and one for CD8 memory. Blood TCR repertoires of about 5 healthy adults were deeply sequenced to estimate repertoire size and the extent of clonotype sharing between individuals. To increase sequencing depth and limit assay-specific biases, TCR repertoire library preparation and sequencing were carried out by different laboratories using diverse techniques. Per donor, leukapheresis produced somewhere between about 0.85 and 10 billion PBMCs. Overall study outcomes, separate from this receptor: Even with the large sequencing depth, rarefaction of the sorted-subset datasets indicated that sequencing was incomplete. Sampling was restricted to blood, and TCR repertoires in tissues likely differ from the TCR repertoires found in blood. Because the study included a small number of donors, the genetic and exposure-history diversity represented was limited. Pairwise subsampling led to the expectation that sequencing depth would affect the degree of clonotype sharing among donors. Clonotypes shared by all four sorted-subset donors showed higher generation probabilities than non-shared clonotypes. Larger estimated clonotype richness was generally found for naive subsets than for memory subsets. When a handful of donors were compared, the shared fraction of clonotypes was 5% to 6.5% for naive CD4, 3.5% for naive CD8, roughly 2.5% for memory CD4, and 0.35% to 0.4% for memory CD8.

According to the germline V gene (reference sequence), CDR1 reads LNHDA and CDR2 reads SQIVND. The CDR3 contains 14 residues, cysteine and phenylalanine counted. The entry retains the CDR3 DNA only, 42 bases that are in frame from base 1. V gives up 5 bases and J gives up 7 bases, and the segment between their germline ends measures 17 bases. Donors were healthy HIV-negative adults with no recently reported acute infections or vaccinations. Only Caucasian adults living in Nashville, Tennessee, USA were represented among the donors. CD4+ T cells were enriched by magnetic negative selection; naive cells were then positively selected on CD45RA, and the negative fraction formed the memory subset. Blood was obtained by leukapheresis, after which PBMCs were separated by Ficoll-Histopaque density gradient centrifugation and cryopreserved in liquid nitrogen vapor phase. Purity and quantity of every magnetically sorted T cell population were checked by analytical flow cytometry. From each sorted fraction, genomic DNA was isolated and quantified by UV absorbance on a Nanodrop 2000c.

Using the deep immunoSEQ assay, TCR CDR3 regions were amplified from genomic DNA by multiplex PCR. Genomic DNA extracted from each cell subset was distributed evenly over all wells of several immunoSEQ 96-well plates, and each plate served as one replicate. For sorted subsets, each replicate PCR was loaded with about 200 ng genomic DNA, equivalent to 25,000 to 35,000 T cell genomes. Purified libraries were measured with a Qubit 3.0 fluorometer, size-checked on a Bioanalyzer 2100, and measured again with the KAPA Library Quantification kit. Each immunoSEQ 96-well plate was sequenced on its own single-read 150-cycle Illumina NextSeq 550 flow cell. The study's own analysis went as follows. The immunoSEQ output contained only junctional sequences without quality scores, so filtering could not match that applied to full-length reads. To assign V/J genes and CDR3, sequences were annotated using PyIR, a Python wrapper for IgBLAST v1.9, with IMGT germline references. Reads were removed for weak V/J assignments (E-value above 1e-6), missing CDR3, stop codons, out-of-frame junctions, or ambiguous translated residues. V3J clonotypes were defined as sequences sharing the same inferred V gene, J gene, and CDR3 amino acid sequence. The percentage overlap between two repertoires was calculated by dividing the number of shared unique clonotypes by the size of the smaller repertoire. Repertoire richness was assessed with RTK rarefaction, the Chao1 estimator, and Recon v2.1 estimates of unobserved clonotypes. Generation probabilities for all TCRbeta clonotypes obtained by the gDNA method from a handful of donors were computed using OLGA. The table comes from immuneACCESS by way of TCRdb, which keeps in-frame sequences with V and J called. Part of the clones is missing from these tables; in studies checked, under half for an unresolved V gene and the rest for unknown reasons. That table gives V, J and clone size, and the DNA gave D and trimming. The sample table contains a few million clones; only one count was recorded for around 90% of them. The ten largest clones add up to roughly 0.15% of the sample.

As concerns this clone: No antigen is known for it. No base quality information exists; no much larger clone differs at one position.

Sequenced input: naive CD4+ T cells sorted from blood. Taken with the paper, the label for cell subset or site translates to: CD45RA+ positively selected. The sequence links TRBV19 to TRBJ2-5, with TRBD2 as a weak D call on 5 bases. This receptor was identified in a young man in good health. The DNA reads TGTGCCAGTAGTCCTACCGGGATCACGACGACCCAGTACTTC. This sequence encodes CASSPTGITTTQYF.